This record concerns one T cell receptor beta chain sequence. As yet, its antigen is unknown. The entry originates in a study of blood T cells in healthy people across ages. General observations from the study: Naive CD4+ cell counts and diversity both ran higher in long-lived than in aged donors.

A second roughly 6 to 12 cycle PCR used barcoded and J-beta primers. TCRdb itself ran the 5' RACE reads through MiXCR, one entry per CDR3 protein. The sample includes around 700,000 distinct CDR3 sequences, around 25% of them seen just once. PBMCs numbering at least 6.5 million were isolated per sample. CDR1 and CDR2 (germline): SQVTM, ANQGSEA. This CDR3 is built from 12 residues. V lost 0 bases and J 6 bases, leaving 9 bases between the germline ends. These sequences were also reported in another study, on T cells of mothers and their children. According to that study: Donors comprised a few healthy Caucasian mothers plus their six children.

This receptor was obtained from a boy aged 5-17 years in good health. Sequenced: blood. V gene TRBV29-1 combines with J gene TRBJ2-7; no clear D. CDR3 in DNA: TGCAGCGTTGAAGATTTGGGCGGCGAGCAGTACTTC. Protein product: CSVEDLGGEQYF.